This T cell receptor (beta chain) was found in a study of response to subunit inactivated influenza vaccine. Study outcomes and limitations: There was a suggestion from the authors that each seasonal influenza vaccination recruits few new T cells.

This clonotype has only a few counts. Antigen: not known. One end of the junction varies from germline; a read error may be responsible. TCRdb reprocessed the RT-PCR reads via MiXCR and lists one record per CDR3 protein. The sample shows some 800,000 distinct CDR3 sequences, around 21% of them seen only once. The CDR3 has 12 amino acids. Germline assignment: CDR1 MNHEY and CDR2 SVGEGT. The chain joins TRBV6-2 or TRBV6-3 to TRBJ2-1, with D perhaps TRBD1 (6 bases). The clonotype originates from a man aged 50 or older who received an inactivated influenza vaccine. The specimen comprised PBMCs from blood, sampled 5 days after vaccination. The DNA for the CDR3 is TGTGCCAGCAGTTACGGGGGCGCTCGGGGTGTCTTC. Its translation: CASSYGGARGVF.